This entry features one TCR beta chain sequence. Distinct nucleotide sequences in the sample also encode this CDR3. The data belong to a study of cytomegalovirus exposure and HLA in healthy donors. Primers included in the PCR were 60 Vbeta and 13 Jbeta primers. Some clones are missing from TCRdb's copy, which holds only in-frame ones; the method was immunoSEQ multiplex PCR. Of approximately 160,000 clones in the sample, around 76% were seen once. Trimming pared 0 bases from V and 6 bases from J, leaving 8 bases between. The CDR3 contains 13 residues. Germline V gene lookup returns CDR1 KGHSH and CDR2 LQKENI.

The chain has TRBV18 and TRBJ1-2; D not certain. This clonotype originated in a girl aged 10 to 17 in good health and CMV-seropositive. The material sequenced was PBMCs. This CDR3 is CASSPPSRDGYTF. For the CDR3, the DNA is TGTGCCAGCTCACCACCGTCGAGGGATGGCTACACCTTC.